The rows below give T cell receptor beta chains drawn from one sample of a study of shared clonotypes between healthy human individuals. The protocol was immunoSEQ multiplex PCR, while the TCRdb copy is restricted to in-frame clones and leaves out a portion. This sample has 2 million to 2.5 million clones, with 85% to 95% found just once. Sequenced material: naive CD4+ T cells from PBMCs. The receptors were sampled from a man between 18 and 35 years old in good health. Some clones in this sample may be carry-over from other donors' samples. Each CDR3 is given with its conserved first and last residue. Each record gives: D gene, V gene, clone size, J gene, CDR3 protein, CDR3 DNA. D genes are given only for firm matches. For some rows the clone size is stated as once, few or many, or as a class when expanded; others skip it.

d_call: TRBD2; v_call: TRBV7-9; clone_size: .; j_call: TRBJ2-3; cdr3_aa: CASSLVAGSTDTQYF; cdr3_nt: TGTGCCAGCAGCTTAGTAGCGGGAAGCACAGATACGCAGTATTTT
d_call: TRBD1; v_call: TRBV11-2; clone_size: .; j_call: TRBJ2-4; cdr3_aa: CASRPRAGGAKNIQYF; cdr3_nt: TGTGCCAGCAGGCCCCGGGCAGGGGGAGCCAAAAACATTCAGTACTTC
d_call: .; v_call: TRBV10-3; clone_size: few; j_call: TRBJ1-5; cdr3_aa: CAISPQGNQPQHF; cdr3_nt: TGTGCCATCAGCCCACAGGGAAATCAGCCCCAGCATTTT
d_call: .; v_call: TRBV14; clone_size: .; j_call: TRBJ1-2; cdr3_aa: CASSQTANYGYTF; cdr3_nt: TGTGCCAGCAGCCAAACAGCTAACTATGGCTACACCTTC
d_call: TRBD1; v_call: TRBV28; clone_size: .; j_call: TRBJ2-5; cdr3_aa: CASTGGRQGAGETQYF; cdr3_nt: TGTGCCAGCACTGGGGGCCGACAGGGGGCCGGCGAGACCCAGTACTTC
d_call: TRBD1; v_call: TRBV19; clone_size: few; j_call: TRBJ2-1; cdr3_aa: CASSTGQGQFF; cdr3_nt: TGTGCCAGTAGTACGGGACAGGGCCAGTTCTTC
d_call: .; v_call: TRBV20-1; clone_size: .; j_call: TRBJ2-1; cdr3_aa: CSGLANNEQFF; cdr3_nt: TGCAGTGGCCTCGCCAACAATGAGCAGTTCTTC
d_call: TRBD1; v_call: TRBV7-8; clone_size: .; j_call: TRBJ1-2; cdr3_aa: CASSLQGVNYGYTF; cdr3_nt: TGTGCCAGCAGCTTACAGGGGGTAAACTATGGCTACACCTTC
d_call: .; v_call: TRBV28; clone_size: .; j_call: TRBJ1-3; cdr3_aa: CASSWGGRMSGNTIYF; cdr3_nt: TGTGCCAGCAGTTGGGGAGGCAGAATGTCTGGAAACACCATATATTTT
d_call: .; v_call: TRBV7-2; clone_size: .; j_call: TRBJ1-1; cdr3_aa: CASSTGRAYTEAFF; cdr3_nt: TGTGCCAGCAGCACTGGCAGGGCGTACACTGAAGCTTTCTTT
d_call: .; v_call: TRBV5-4; clone_size: .; j_call: TRBJ2-5; cdr3_aa: CASSLRRGDGETQYF; cdr3_nt: TGTGCCAGCAGCTTGAGGCGGGGTGATGGAGAGACCCAGTACTTC
d_call: TRBD1; v_call: TRBV28; clone_size: once; j_call: TRBJ1-2; cdr3_aa: CASSSPGTGIDGYTF; cdr3_nt: TGTGCCAGCAGTTCCCCCGGGACAGGGATTGATGGCTACACCTTC
d_call: TRBD2; v_call: TRBV14; clone_size: .; j_call: TRBJ2-3; cdr3_aa: CASRYTGGTQYF; cdr3_nt: TGTGCCAGCAGATATACCGGGGGGACGCAGTATTTT